The 29 T cell receptor beta chains below come from one sample, sequenced in a study of T cell repertoires in cytomegalovirus infection. One entry per CDR3 protein, called by TCRdb with MiXCR from the reads. The sample contains some 500,000 distinct CDR3 sequences, almost 40% of which appear only once. These receptors' antigens are unknown. Sequenced here: cultured PBMCs, sampled from culture after CMV antigen stimulation. These receptors all stem from a human donor in good health (CMV status not recorded). Some clones in this sample may be carry-over from other donors' samples.

This clonotype was found many times. The chain has TRBV7-2 and TRBJ1-1; tentatively, D is TRBD1 (5 bases). CDR3 size: 15 residues. V gave up 3 bases and J gave up 8 bases, with 19 bases separating them. From germline, CDR1 is SGHTA and CDR2 FQGNSA. The CDR3 bases are TGTGCCAGCAGCTTGAGGGGCTCCGGGACGGTCGAAGCTTTCTTT. It translates to CASSLRGSGTVEAFF.

This clonotype has more than one count but fewer than ten. This chain joins TRBV7-2 and TRBJ2-1, with 10 bases aligning to TRBD2. This CDR3 is built from 16 residues. In germline, CDR1 is SGHTA, CDR2 FQGNSA. After removal of 1 base from V and 4 bases from J, the junction contained 4 bases not matched to a gene. The CDR3 DNA reads as TGTGCCAGCAGCTTAGTAAGCGGGGGGGGTTACAATGAGCAGTTCTTC. It encodes CASSLVSGGGYNEQFF.

This clonotype was recorded only once. The genes are TRBV6-5 and TRBJ2-2, with D possibly being TRBD2 (6 bases). The CDR3 covers 13 residues. Germline CDR1 reads MNHEY; CDR2 reads SVGAGI. V shed 8 bases and J shed 3 bases, with 10 bases lying between them. CDR3 sequence: CASGAGYTGELFF. The CDR3 DNA sequence: TGTGCCAGCGGTGCGGGGTACACCGGGGAGCTGTTTTTT.

J is TRBJ2-5 and V is TRBV20-1, with a possible D match to TRBD1 (6 bases). Germline-derived CDR1 and CDR2 are DFQATT and SNEGSKA (reference sequence). This CDR3 region has 17 residues. Trimming removed 3 bases from V and 4 bases from J, with 24 bases in between. The CDR3 region is CSASKRKGQLKTETQYF. The CDR3 DNA is TGCAGTGCTAGCAAGAGAAAAGGACAGCTAAAGACAGAGACCCAGTACTTC.

This chain connects TRBV7-2 to TRBJ2-5; no firm D call. With 5 bases removed from V and 7 bases from J, the gap between germline ends came to 11 bases. The germline V gene has CDR1 SGHTA and CDR2 FQGNSA. CDR3 length equals 12 residues. CDR3 nucleotides: TGTGCCAGCAGCCCCGCTAAAAGGACCCAGTACTTC. Protein sequence: CASSPAKRTQYF. Full variable domain (rest looked up from reference TRBV7-2 and TRBJ2-5): GAGVSQSPSNKVTEKGKDVELRCDPISGHTALYWYRQSLGQGLEFLIYFQGNSAPDKSGLPSDRFSAERTGGSVSTLTIQRTQQEDSAVYLCASSPAKRTQYFGPGTRLLVL.

The chain joins TRBV7-2 to TRBJ2-7; D may be TRBD1 or TRBD2 (5 bases each). The CDR3 length is 15 residues. Germline values: CDR1 SGHTA, CDR2 FQGNSA. V shed 3 bases and J shed 2 bases, with 14 bases lying between them. Here the CDR3 DNA reads TGTGCCAGCAGCTTGCCCCTTGGGGGAACCTACGAGCAGTACTTC. It encodes CASSLPLGGTYEQYF. The full variable domain, rest sourced from reference TRBV7-2 and TRBJ2-7, is GAGVSQSPSNKVTEKGKDVELRCDPISGHTALYWYRQSLGQGLEFLIYFQGNSAPDKSGLPSDRFSAERTGGSVSTLTIQRTQQEDSAVYLCASSLPLGGTYEQYFGPGTRLTVT.

V is TRBV28 and J is TRBJ1-4; D unresolved. Germline CDR1 and CDR2: MDHEN and SYDVKM. The V and J ends lost 9 bases and 10 bases respectively, with 12 bases between them. The CDR3 consists of 11 residues. CDR3 sequence reads: CASFSSGKLFF. For the CDR3, the DNA is TGTGCCAGTTTCTCTAGCGGAAAACTGTTTTTT.

This clonotype came up a few times. The chain combines TRBV4-1 with TRBJ2-1, with D uncertain. CDR1 and CDR2 from the germline V gene are MGHRA and YSYEKL. This CDR3 has 12 residues. The V end lost 4 bases, the J end lost 8 bases, and 9 bases lay between the germline ends. This CDR3 reads CASSPGRDEQFF. CDR3 DNA sequence: TGCGCCAGCAGCCCCGGCCGCGATGAGCAGTTCTTC.

V is TRBV11-1 and J is TRBJ2-3; TRBD1 matches at 8 bases. In germline, CDR1 is SGHAT, CDR2 FQDESV (reference sequence). Trimming at V came to 4 bases and at J to 0 bases, leaving 9 bases not matched to a gene. The CDR3 is 17 residues long. This CDR3 is CASSSKRTGKSTDTQYF. CDR3 coding DNA: TGTGCCAGCAGCTCTAAGAGGACAGGGAAAAGCACAGATACGCAGTATTTT.

The chain recombines TRBV9 with TRBJ2-1, with D possibly called TRBD1 or TRBD2 (5 bases each). This CDR3 has 14 amino acids. V dropped 2 bases and J dropped 5 bases, with 11 bases sitting between them. Per the germline V gene, CDR1 is SGDLS and CDR2 is YYNGEE. In nucleotides, the CDR3 is TGTGCCAGCAGCGTTCGGGACCAACACAATGAGCAGTTCTTC. It yields the protein CASSVRDQHNEQFF. The full variable domain, in which reference TRBV9 and TRBJ2-1 provide the parts outside the CDR3, is DSGVTQTPKHLITATGQRVTLRCSPRSGDLSVYWYQQSLDQGLQFLIQYYNGEERAKGNILERFSAQQFPDLHSELNLSSLELGDSALYFCASSVRDQHNEQFFGPGTRLTVL.

This chain connects TRBV12-3 or TRBV12-4 to TRBJ2-7; D unresolved. Trimming left V 6 bases short and J 2 bases short, with 14 bases between. The CDR3 runs to 14 residues. In DNA form, the CDR3 reads TGTGCCAGCAGGACTCAGACTGACACCTACGAGCAGTACTTC. Translation gives CASRTQTDTYEQYF.

This clonotype came up a few times. V gene TRBV12-3 or TRBV12-4 combines with J gene TRBJ1-5; a possible D gene is TRBD1 (5 bases). Trimming took 7 bases from V and 9 from J, leaving 19 bases between them. The CDR3 is 14 amino acids. The CDR3 DNA reads TGTGCCAGCACTCCCGGAGTAGGGAGGGGGCCCCAGCATTTT. Protein sequence: CASTPGVGRGPQHF.

The chain employs TRBV11-1 and TRBJ2-2; a possible D gene is TRBD1 (5 bases). The CDR3 has 14 residues. CDR1 and CDR2 from the germline V gene are SGHAT and FQDESV (reference sequence). V was pared by 2 bases and J by 3 bases, with 7 bases between. CDR3 amino acids: CASSLSGYTGELFF. The CDR3 region has the DNA TGTGCCAGCAGCTTATCAGGGTACACCGGGGAGCTGTTTTTT.

V and J are TRBV12-3 or TRBV12-4 and TRBJ2-2; tentatively, D is TRBD1 or TRBD2 (6 bases each). V shed 6 bases and J shed 5 bases, with 16 bases lying between them. The CDR3 length is 15 residues. CDR3 sequence: CASSAVGGPTGELFF. Here the CDR3 DNA reads TGTGCCAGCAGCGCCGTAGGGGGGCCGACCGGGGAGCTGTTTTTT.

Regarding this clonotype: One junction end disagrees with the germline gene, perhaps due to a read error. V gene TRBV7-9 combines with J gene TRBJ2-7; 8 nucleotides align to TRBD2. The CDR3 is 15 residues long. Per germline, CDR1 SEHNR and CDR2 FQNEAQ (reference sequence). The CDR3, as DNA: TGTGCCAGCAGCTTAGCCTGGACTAGCCTATACGCGCAGTACTTC. This encodes CASSLAWTSLYAQYF.

CDR3 nucleotide sequence: TGTGCCAGCAGCTCCGGACAGCTCTCCACTGAAGCTTTCTTT. Translation gives CASSSGQLSTEAFF. This sequence joins TRBV11-2 and TRBJ1-1; TRBD1 is a possible D gene (6 bases). This CDR3 is built from 14 residues. V dropped 4 bases and J dropped 4 bases, with 13 bases sitting between them. CDR1 is SGHAT and CDR2 is FQNNGV in the germline V gene.

This clonotype was observed a few times. The chain uses TRBV6-5 and TRBJ1-2; D is uncertain. This CDR3 has 13 residues. The V end lost 5 bases, the J end lost 4 bases, and 11 bases lay between the germline ends. The germline V gene encodes CDR1 MNHEY and CDR2 SVGAGI. The CDR3 nucleotides read TGTGCCAGCAGTGAGTTTGGCAGCTATGGCTACACCTTC. Translated, it gives CASSEFGSYGYTF.

This chain links TRBV19 with TRBJ2-6; no firm D call. The CDR3 runs 15 residues. Germline CDR1 reads LNHDA; CDR2 reads SQIVND (reference sequence). V was cut by 3 bases and J by 0 bases, with 6 bases left in between. CDR3 protein: CASSIGSSGANVLTF. For the CDR3, the DNA is TGTGCCAGTAGTATCGGTAGCTCTGGGGCCAACGTCCTGACTTTC.

The chain is built from TRBV7-2 and TRBJ1-2; D perhaps matches TRBD1 (5 bases). V lost 5 bases and J 4 bases, leaving 17 bases between the germline ends. The length of the CDR3 is 15 residues. The germline CDR1 and CDR2 sequences are SGHTA and FQGNSA. CDR3 loop: CASSPREGLAYGYTF. The DNA of the CDR3 is TGTGCCAGCAGCCCCCGTGAGGGGCTGGCCTATGGCTACACCTTC.

The chain couples TRBV20-1 to TRBJ1-1; D unclear. Trimming took 0 bases from V and 0 from J, leaving 11 bases between them. There are 15 residues in the CDR3. CDR1 is DFQATT, CDR2 SNEGSKA, per germline (reference sequence). The DNA for the CDR3 is TGCAGTGCTAGAGATTGGTATAGCGTGAACACTGAAGCTTTCTTT. Its translation: CSARDWYSVNTEAFF.

The genes are TRBV6-5 and TRBJ2-7; TRBD2 matches 10 bases. This CDR3 region has 15 residues. V dropped 7 bases and J dropped 3; count of bases not matched to a gene: 9. The germline V gene encodes CDR1 MNHEY and CDR2 SVGAGI. In nucleotides, the CDR3 is TGTGCCAGCACCAAGGGAGCGGGGGGGAACTACGAGCAGTACTTC. This translates into CASTKGAGGNYEQYF.

The V gene is TRBV7-2, the J gene TRBJ2-7; the match to TRBD2 covers 7 bases. The CDR3 runs to 15 residues. Per the germline V gene, CDR1 is SGHTA and CDR2 is FQGNSA. The V segment lost 3 bases and the J segment 0 bases; nucleotides outside the gene matches: 5. CDR3 residues: CASSFGGGLSYEQYF. CDR3 nucleotide sequence: TGTGCCAGCAGCTTTGGGGGAGGGCTCTCCTACGAGCAGTACTTC.

V and J are TRBV6-1 and TRBJ2-6; 7 bases agree with TRBD2. CDR3 size: 19 residues. V was pared by 6 bases and J by 0 bases, with 14 bases of the junction left unmatched. Germline CDR1 reads MNHNS; CDR2 reads SASEGT. In DNA, the CDR3 is TGTGCCAGCAGCCGACTAGGCGCGGGAGCGTCCTCTGGGGCCAACGTCCTGACTTTC. Protein sequence: CASSRLGAGASSGANVLTF.

This chain connects TRBV20-1 to TRBJ1-1; D uncertain. Germline CDR1 and CDR2: DFQATT and SNEGSKA (reference sequence). Deletions cut 4 bases from V and 3 bases from J, with 9 bases between. The CDR3 runs 12 residues. Here the CDR3 DNA reads TGCAGTGCTATAGGGTCGGACACTGAAGCTTTCTTT. As protein: CSAIGSDTEAFF.

In the case of this clonotype: Given a much more abundant clone one base away, this may be a read error. The rearrangement uses TRBV2 and TRBJ2-3; D is unresolved. CDR1 is SNHLY and CDR2 is FYNNEI in the germline V gene. There are 13 residues in the CDR3. Trimming removed 6 bases from V and 2 bases from J, with 9 bases in between. Written as DNA, the CDR3 is TGTGCCAGCAGCGCCGGGCCCACAGATACGCAGTATTTT. It encodes CASSAGPTDTQYF.

The rearrangement links TRBV29-1 to TRBJ2-1, with 10 bases that match TRBD2. CDR3 length equals 14 residues. Trimming removed 7 bases from V and 7 bases from J; junction bases left unmatched: 10. CDR1 is SQVTM and CDR2 is ANQGSEA in the germline V gene. The CDR3 spells CSGSGASGSNEQFF. The CDR3 bases are TGCAGCGGGTCCGGAGCTAGCGGGAGTAATGAGCAGTTCTTC.

The chain recombines TRBV28 with TRBJ1-2, with D maybe TRBD1 (5 bases). V was cut by 6 bases and J by 0 bases, with 17 bases left in between. From germline, CDR1 is MDHEN and CDR2 SYDVKM. This CDR3 is built from 16 residues. The CDR3 nucleotides read TGTGCCAGCAGCCTCCGACAGTACCTAGCTAACTATGGCTACACCTTC. Translation: CASSLRQYLANYGYTF.

The chain links TRBV5-1 to TRBJ2-1; TRBD2 matches 15 bases. This CDR3 has 16 residues. The ends lost 3 bases at V and 8 bases at J; junction bases unmatched: 6. Germline V CDR1 and CDR2: SGHRS, YFSETQ. The CDR3 coding sequence is TGCGCCAGCAGCTGGAGGACTAGCGGGAGGGAAGATGAGCAGTTCTTC. This gives the protein CASSWRTSGREDEQFF.

V and J are TRBV5-4 and TRBJ2-5; 9 bases fit TRBD2. Germline values: CDR1 SGHNT, CDR2 YYREEE (reference sequence). The CDR3 is made up of 14 amino acids. The junction had 11 bases not matched to a gene; V was cut back by 4 bases and J by 10 bases. The CDR3 sequence: CASSPPGLAQIQYF. The CDR3 coding sequence is TGTGCCAGCAGCCCCCCGGGACTAGCACAGATCCAGTACTTC.